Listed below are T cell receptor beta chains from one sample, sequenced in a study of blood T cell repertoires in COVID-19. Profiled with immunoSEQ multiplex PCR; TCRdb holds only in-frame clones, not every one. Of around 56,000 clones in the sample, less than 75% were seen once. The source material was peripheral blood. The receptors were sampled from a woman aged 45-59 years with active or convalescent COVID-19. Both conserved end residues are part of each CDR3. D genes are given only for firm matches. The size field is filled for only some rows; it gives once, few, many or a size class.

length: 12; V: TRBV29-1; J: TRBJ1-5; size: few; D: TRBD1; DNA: TGCAGCGCCCGACAGGGCGATCAGCCCCAGCATTTT; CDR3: CSARQGDQPQHF
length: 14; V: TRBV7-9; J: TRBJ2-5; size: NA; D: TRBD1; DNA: TGTGCCAGCGGGGACGACAGGGTACAAGAGACCCAGTACTTC; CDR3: CASGDDRVQETQYF
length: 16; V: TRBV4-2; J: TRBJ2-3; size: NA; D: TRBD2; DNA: TGTGCCAGCAGCCAAGATATTACTAGCGGGAGTGTTACGCAGTATTTT; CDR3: CASSQDITSGSVTQYF
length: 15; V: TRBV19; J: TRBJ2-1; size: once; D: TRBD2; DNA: TGTGCCAGTAGTATTGGTGGGACTAGTCACAATGAGCAGTTCTTC; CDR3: CASSIGGTSHNEQFF
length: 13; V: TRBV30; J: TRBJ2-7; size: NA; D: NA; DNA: TGTGCCTGGAGTCCCGGGGTAGCCTACGAGCAGTACTTC; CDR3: CAWSPGVAYEQYF
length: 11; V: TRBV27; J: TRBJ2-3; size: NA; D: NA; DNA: TGTGCCAGCGGACAAACAGATACGCAGTATTTT; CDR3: CASGQTDTQYF
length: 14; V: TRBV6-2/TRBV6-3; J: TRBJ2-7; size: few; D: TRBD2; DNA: TGTGCCAGCAGTAAGGGACTAGCGGGCTGGGAGCAGTACTTC; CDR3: CASSKGLAGWEQYF
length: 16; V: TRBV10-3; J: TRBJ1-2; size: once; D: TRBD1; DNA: TGTGCCATCAGTGAGCCGACGACAGGGGAGAGGGAGGGCTACACCTTC; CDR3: CAISEPTTGEREGYTF
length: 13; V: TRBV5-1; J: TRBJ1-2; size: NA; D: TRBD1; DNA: TGCGCCAGCAGCTTGGGTGACAGGGACGGCTACACCTTC; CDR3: CASSLGDRDGYTF
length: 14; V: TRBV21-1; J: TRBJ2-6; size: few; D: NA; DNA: TGTGCCAGCAACGACAGCTCTGGGGCCAACGTCCTGACTTTC; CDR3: CASNDSSGANVLTF
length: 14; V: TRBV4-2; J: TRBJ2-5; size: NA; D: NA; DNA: TGTGCCAGCAGCCATTTAAGCGTGGGAGAGACCCAGTACTTC; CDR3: CASSHLSVGETQYF
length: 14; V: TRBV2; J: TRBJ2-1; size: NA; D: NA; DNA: TGTGCCAGCAGTGGAGGGAGCTCCTACAATGAGCAGTTCTTC; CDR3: CASSGGSSYNEQFF
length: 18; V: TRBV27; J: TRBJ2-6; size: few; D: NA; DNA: TGTGCCAGCAGTTTATCGCTGGGTTGGGCCTCTGGGGCCAACGTCCTGACTTTC; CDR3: CASSLSLGWASGANVLTF
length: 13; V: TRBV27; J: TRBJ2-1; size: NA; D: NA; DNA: TGTGCCAGCAGTTCCCGACAGAACAATGAGCAGTTCTTC; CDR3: CASSSRQNNEQFF
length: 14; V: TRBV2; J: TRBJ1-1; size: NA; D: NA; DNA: TGTGCCAGCAGTTACAGGGTGGGGAACACTGAAGCTTTCTTT; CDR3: CASSYRVGNTEAFF